This is a list of T cell receptor beta chains from one sample in a study of blood T cell repertoires in COVID-19. The method was immunoSEQ multiplex PCR; TCRdb's version includes in-frame clones alone and lacks a portion of them. This table holds roughly 300,000 clones, just over 85% found once. Material: PBMCs or T cells enriched from blood (not recorded which). The receptors here all came from a woman under 30 who had recovered from COVID-19. Both conserved end residues are part of each CDR3. Fields, in order: J gene, V gene, clone size, D gene, CDR3 DNA, CDR3 protein. D genes are given only for firm matches. Clone size is not always given. Where it is, it says once, few, many or a class for expanded clones.

J gene: TRBJ2-1; V gene: TRBV10-3; clone size: .; D gene: .; CDR3 DNA: TGTGCCATCAGTGACCGGACAGTCTCCTACAATGAGCAGTTCTTC; CDR3 protein: CAISDRTVSYNEQFF
J gene: TRBJ1-5; V gene: TRBV9; clone size: few; D gene: TRBD1; CDR3 DNA: TGTGCCAGCAGCCAGACAGGGAGCAATCAGCCCCAGCATTTT; CDR3 protein: CASSQTGSNQPQHF
J gene: TRBJ2-2; V gene: TRBV7-8; clone size: .; D gene: .; CDR3 DNA: TGTGCCAGCAGCCCCTGGGCGCGGACTAACACCGGGGAGCTGTTTTTT; CDR3 protein: CASSPWARTNTGELFF
J gene: TRBJ2-1; V gene: TRBV4-1; clone size: .; D gene: TRBD2; CDR3 DNA: TGCGCCAGCAGCCAAGGGGGACTAGCGCAGCCCGAGCAGTTCTTC; CDR3 protein: CASSQGGLAQPEQFF
J gene: TRBJ2-3; V gene: TRBV11-2; clone size: .; D gene: .; CDR3 DNA: TGTGCCAGCAGCTTAATCTCTATGGGCAGTACCGCAGATACGCAGTATTTT; CDR3 protein: CASSLISMGSTADTQYF
J gene: TRBJ1-1; V gene: TRBV5-1; clone size: .; D gene: .; CDR3 DNA: TGCGCCAGCAGCCCTGAGGGCACTGAAGCTTTCTTT; CDR3 protein: CASSPEGTEAFF
J gene: TRBJ2-3; V gene: TRBV30; clone size: .; D gene: TRBD2; CDR3 DNA: TGTGCCTGGGGGAGACTAGCGGGAGGGGAAGATACGCAGTATTTT; CDR3 protein: CAWGRLAGGEDTQYF
J gene: TRBJ2-5; V gene: TRBV2; clone size: .; D gene: TRBD1; CDR3 DNA: TGTGCCAGCACCTCATGGGGCAGGGGGTGGGAGACCCAGTACTTC; CDR3 protein: CASTSWGRGWETQYF
J gene: TRBJ1-2; V gene: TRBV4-2; clone size: .; D gene: TRBD1; CDR3 DNA: TGTGCCAGCAGCCGAACCGACAGGGGTAACTATGGCTACACCTTC; CDR3 protein: CASSRTDRGNYGYTF
J gene: TRBJ1-1; V gene: TRBV27; clone size: .; D gene: .; CDR3 DNA: TGTGCCAGCAGTTGGGCAGGGAACGTTTTCACTGAAGCTTTCTTT; CDR3 protein: CASSWAGNVFTEAFF
J gene: TRBJ1-2; V gene: TRBV7-2; clone size: .; D gene: TRBD1; CDR3 DNA: TGTGCCAGCAGCTTACACGCAGGGACAGGAGCCTACTATGGCTACACCTTC; CDR3 protein: CASSLHAGTGAYYGYTF
J gene: TRBJ2-1; V gene: TRBV5-1; clone size: .; D gene: TRBD2; CDR3 DNA: TGCGCCAGCAGCCCTGGAGGCGGGGGGGGCGACAATGAGCAGTTCTTC; CDR3 protein: CASSPGGGGGDNEQFF
J gene: TRBJ2-3; V gene: TRBV5-1; clone size: .; D gene: TRBD2; CDR3 DNA: TGCGCCAGCAGCTTGGACCCCTCGACTAGCGGGACAACAGATACGCAGTATTTT; CDR3 protein: CASSLDPSTSGTTDTQYF
J gene: TRBJ2-3; V gene: TRBV5-1; clone size: .; D gene: .; CDR3 DNA: TGCGCCAGCAGCTTGTTAAGGGGAGGTACAGATACGCAGTATTTT; CDR3 protein: CASSLLRGGTDTQYF
J gene: TRBJ1-6; V gene: TRBV6-1; clone size: few; D gene: .; CDR3 DNA: TGTGCCAGCAGTGAACAAGGAAGGGGGAATAATTCACCCCTCCACTTT; CDR3 protein: CASSEQGRGNNSPLHF
J gene: TRBJ1-5; V gene: TRBV7-9; clone size: .; D gene: TRBD1; CDR3 DNA: TGTGCCAGCAGCCCCCTCGGAGCAGGGGGCGGTCAGCCCCAGCATTTT; CDR3 protein: CASSPLGAGGGQPQHF
J gene: TRBJ2-7; V gene: TRBV5-4; clone size: .; D gene: TRBD2; CDR3 DNA: TGTGCCAGCAGCTTGCCCGGGAGGGACTACGAGCAGTACTTC; CDR3 protein: CASSLPGRDYEQYF
J gene: TRBJ2-1; V gene: TRBV27; clone size: .; D gene: TRBD2; CDR3 DNA: TGTGCCAGCAGAAGACTAGCGGGGGGGAAGAATGAGCAGTTCTTC; CDR3 protein: CASRRLAGGKNEQFF
J gene: TRBJ1-2; V gene: TRBV24-1; clone size: .; D gene: TRBD1; CDR3 DNA: TGTGCCACCAGTCCGTTTGCTCGTTCGTCGGACAGCAGGGGGTACACCTTC; CDR3 protein: CATSPFARSSDSRGYTF
J gene: TRBJ1-6; V gene: TRBV25-1; clone size: .; D gene: TRBD1; CDR3 DNA: TGTGCCAGCAGTGAATGGGGGACAGACTTTTCACCCCTCCACTTT; CDR3 protein: CASSEWGTDFSPLHF
J gene: TRBJ2-5; V gene: TRBV5-1; clone size: .; D gene: .; CDR3 DNA: TGCGCCAGCAGCTTGGGTGTCGGACAAAACCAAGAGACCCAGTACTTC; CDR3 protein: CASSLGVGQNQETQYF
J gene: TRBJ2-7; V gene: TRBV5-8; clone size: .; D gene: .; CDR3 DNA: TGTGCCAGCAGCTTGGCCTCGTTATCCTACGAGCAGTACTTC; CDR3 protein: CASSLASLSYEQYF
J gene: TRBJ1-2; V gene: TRBV2; clone size: .; D gene: .; CDR3 DNA: TGTGCCAGCAGTCCGGACGGGGACTATGGCTACACCTTC; CDR3 protein: CASSPDGDYGYTF
J gene: TRBJ1-1; V gene: TRBV12-3/TRBV12-4; clone size: .; D gene: TRBD1; CDR3 DNA: TGTGCCAGCAGTTCTACAGGGGGGGAAGCTTTCTTT; CDR3 protein: CASSSTGGEAFF
J gene: TRBJ1-2; V gene: TRBV7-6; clone size: .; D gene: TRBD1; CDR3 DNA: TGTGCCAGCAGCTCGGGACAGGGGGAGGGCTACACCTTC; CDR3 protein: CASSSGQGEGYTF
J gene: TRBJ2-7; V gene: TRBV6-2/TRBV6-3; clone size: once; D gene: .; CDR3 DNA: TGTGCCAGCAGTCTCGACAGGCGTGAGCAGTACTTC; CDR3 protein: CASSLDRREQYF
J gene: TRBJ2-7; V gene: TRBV28; clone size: .; D gene: TRBD2; CDR3 DNA: TGTGCCAGCAGCATGGGGTGGGTGGATCCAGTGGGGACTAGCTCCTACGAGCAGTACTTC; CDR3 protein: CASSMGWVDPVGTSSYEQYF
J gene: TRBJ1-2; V gene: TRBV25-1; clone size: .; D gene: .; CDR3 DNA: TGTGCCAGCAGTGCTCCCTATGGCTACACCTTC; CDR3 protein: CASSAPYGYTF
J gene: TRBJ1-5; V gene: TRBV30; clone size: .; D gene: .; CDR3 DNA: TGTGCCTGGACGGCCGGGAGGGACAATCAGCCCCAGCATTTT; CDR3 protein: CAWTAGRDNQPQHF